This T cell receptor (beta chain) is drawn from a study of beta chain features in type 1 diabetes. A word on this clone: Its target is not known.

Study-level results: PCR might preferentially amplify shorter templates, equally in patients and controls.

Expressed TCRB transcripts were sequenced because the isolated RNA had all been reverse transcribed beforehand. TCRdb's table, derived via immunoSEQ multiplex PCR, lists solely in-frame clones and lacks some. Of 300,000 to 450,000 clones in the sample, roughly 12% were seen once. V was pared by 2 bases and J by 4 bases, with 17 bases between. From germline, CDR1 is SQVTM and CDR2 ANQGSEA. The CDR3 length is 15 residues. Sorted CD4+ subsets: naive, central memory, regulatory, stem cell-like memory (CD45RO/CCR7/CD25/CD127/CD95/CD27 panel). V is TRBV29-1 and J is TRBJ1-1, with a weak D call TRBD1 (6 bases). The sequence derives from a man younger than 35 in good health. Sequencing was done on a sample of naive CD4+ T cells from blood. The CDR3 sequence is CSVENLQGRGTEAFF. CDR3 in DNA: TGCAGCGTTGAAAACCTACAGGGTCGGGGCACTGAAGCTTTCTTT. Filled out from reference TRBV29-1 and TRBJ1-1, the complete variable domain reads SAVISQKPSRDICQRGTSLTIQCQVDSQVTMMFWYRQQPGQSLTLIATANQGSEATYESGFVIDKFPISRPNLTFSTLTVSNMSPEDSSIYLCSVENLQGRGTEAFFGQGTRLTVV.